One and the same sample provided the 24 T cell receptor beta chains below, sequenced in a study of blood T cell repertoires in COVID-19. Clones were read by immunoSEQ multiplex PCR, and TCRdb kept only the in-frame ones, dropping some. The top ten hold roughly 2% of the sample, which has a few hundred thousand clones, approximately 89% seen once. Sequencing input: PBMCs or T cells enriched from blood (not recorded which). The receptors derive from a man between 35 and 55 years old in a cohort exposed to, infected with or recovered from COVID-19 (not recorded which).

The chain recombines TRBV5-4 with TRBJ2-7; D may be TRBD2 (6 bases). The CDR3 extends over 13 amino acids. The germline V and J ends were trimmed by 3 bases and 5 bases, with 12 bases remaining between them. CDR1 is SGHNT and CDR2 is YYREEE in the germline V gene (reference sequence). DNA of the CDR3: TGTGCCAGCAGCTCGGGGGTTATCCACGAGCAGTACTTC. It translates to CASSSGVIHEQYF.

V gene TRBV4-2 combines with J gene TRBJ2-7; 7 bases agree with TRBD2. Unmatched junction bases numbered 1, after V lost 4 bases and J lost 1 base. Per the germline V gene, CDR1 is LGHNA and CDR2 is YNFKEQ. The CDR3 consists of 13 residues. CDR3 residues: CASSPSGSYEQYF. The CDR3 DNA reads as TGTGCCAGCAGCCCTAGCGGATCCTACGAGCAGTACTTC.

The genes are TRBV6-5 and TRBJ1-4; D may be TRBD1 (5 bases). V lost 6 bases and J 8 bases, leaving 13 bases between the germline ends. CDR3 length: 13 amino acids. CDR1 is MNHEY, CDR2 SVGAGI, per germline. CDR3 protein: CASRVQGGEKLFF. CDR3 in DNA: TGTGCCAGCAGGGTCCAGGGTGGGGAAAAACTGTTTTTT.

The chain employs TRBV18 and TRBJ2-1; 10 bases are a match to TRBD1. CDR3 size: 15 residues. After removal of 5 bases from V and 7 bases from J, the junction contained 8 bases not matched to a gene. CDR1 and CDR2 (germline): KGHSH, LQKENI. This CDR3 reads CASSAGTGAQNEQFF. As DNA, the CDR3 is TGTGCCAGCTCAGCCGGGACAGGGGCCCAGAATGAGCAGTTCTTC.

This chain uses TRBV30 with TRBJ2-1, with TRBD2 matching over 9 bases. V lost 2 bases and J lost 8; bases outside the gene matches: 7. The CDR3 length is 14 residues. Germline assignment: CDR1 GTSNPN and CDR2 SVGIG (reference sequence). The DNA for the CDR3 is TGTGCCTGGAGTAAGGCGGGAGGGGGGCATGAGCAGTTCTTC. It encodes CAWSKAGGGHEQFF. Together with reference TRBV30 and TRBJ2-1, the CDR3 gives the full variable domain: SQTIHQWPATLVQPVGSPLSLECTVEGTSNPNLYWYRQAAGRGLQLLFYSVGIGQISSEVPQNLSASRPQDRQFILSSKKLLLSDSGFYLCAWSKAGGGHEQFFGPGTRLTVL.

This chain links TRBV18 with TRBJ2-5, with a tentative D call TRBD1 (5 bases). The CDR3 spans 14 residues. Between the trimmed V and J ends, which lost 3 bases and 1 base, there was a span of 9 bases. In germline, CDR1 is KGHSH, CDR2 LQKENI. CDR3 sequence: CASSPQGAQETQYF. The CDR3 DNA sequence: TGTGCCAGCTCACCCCAGGGCGCCCAAGAGACCCAGTACTTC. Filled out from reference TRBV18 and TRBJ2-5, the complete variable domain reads NAGVMQNPRHLVRRRGQEARLRCSPMKGHSHVYWYRQLPEEGLKFMVYLQKENIIDESGMPKERFSAEFPKEGPSILRIQQVVRGDSAAYFCASSPQGAQETQYFGPGTRLLVL.

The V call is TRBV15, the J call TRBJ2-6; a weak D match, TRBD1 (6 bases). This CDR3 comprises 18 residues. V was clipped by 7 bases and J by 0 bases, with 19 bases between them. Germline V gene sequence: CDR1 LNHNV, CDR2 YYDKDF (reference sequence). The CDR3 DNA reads TGTGCCACCAACTCTGGGGGACAATTAAGCTCTGGGGCCAACGTCCTGACTTTC. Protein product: CATNSGGQLSSGANVLTF. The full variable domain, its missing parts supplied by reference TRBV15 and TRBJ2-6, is DAMVIQNPRYQVTQFGKPVTLSCSQTLNHNVMYWYQQKSSQAPKLLFHYYDKDFNNEADTPDNFQSRRPNTSFCFLDIRSPGLGDTAMYLCATNSGGQLSSGANVLTFGAGSRLTVL.

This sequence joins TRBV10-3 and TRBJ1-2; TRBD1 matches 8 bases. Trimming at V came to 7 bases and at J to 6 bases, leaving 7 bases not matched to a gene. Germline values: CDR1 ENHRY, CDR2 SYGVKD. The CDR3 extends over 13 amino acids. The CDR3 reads CAITGGTGDGYTF. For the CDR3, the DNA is TGTGCCATCACCGGTGGGACAGGAGATGGCTACACCTTC.

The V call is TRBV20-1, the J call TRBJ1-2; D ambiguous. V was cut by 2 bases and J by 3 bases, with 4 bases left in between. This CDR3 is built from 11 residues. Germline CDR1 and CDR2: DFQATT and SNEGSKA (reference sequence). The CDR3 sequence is CSARTDYGYTF. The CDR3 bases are TGCAGTGCTAGAACGGACTATGGCTACACCTTC.

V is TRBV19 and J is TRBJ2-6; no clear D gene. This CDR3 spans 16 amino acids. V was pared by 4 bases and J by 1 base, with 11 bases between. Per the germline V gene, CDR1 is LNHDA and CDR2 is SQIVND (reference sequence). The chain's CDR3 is CASSTSADSGANVLTF. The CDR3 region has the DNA TGTGCCAGTAGTACCAGCGCTGATTCTGGGGCCAACGTCCTGACTTTC.

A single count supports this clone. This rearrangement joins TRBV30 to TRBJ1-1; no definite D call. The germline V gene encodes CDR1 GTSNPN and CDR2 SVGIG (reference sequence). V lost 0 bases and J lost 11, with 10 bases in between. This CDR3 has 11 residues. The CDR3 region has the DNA TGTGCCTGGAGTGTGGGCGGGCGGGCTTTCTTT. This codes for CAWSVGGRAFF.

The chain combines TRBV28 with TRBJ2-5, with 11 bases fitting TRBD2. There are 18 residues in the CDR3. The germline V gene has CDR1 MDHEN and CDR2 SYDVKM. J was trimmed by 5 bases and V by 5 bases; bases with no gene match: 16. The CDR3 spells CASSAMRGLAESRETQYF. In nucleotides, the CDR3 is TGTGCCAGCAGTGCCATGAGGGGACTAGCGGAATCCCGGGAGACCCAGTACTTC.

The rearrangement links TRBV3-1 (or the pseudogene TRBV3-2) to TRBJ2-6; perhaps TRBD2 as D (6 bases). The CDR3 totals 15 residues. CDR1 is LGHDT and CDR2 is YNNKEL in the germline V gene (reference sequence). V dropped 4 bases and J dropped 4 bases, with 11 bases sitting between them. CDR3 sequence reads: CASSPGVGGANVLTF. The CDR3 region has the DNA TGTGCCAGCAGCCCGGGGGTGGGCGGGGCCAACGTCCTGACTTTC.

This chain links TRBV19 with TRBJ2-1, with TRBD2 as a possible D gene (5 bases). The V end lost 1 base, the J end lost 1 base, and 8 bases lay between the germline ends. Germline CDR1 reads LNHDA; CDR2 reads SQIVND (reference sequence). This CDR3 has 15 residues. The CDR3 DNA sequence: TGTGCCAGTAGTATAGGGGAGTCGTCCTACAATGAGCAGTTCTTC. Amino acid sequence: CASSIGESSYNEQFF.

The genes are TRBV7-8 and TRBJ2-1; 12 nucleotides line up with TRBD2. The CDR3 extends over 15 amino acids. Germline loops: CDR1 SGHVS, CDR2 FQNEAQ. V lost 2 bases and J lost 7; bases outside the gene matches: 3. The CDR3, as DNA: TGTGCCAGCAGCTTATCTAGCGGGAGGGTAAATGAGCAGTTCTTC. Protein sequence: CASSLSSGRVNEQFF.

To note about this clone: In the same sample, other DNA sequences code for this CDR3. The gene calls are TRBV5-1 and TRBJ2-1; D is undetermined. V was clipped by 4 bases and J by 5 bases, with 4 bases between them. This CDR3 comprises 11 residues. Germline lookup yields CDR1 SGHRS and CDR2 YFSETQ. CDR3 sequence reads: CASSQNNEQFF. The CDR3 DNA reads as TGCGCCAGCAGCCAAAACAATGAGCAGTTCTTC.

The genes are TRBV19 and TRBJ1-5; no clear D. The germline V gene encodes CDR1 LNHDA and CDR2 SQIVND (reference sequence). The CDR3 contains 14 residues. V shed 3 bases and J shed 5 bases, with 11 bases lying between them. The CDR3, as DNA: TGTGCCAGTAGTATTGCGTCCTCTGATCAGCCCCAGCATTTT. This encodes CASSIASSDQPQHF.

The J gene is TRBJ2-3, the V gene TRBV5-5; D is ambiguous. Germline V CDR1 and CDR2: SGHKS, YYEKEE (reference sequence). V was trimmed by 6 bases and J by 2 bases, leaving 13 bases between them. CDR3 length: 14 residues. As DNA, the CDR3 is TGTGCCAGCACCCCCCGGGTTATCACAGATACGCAGTATTTT. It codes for CASTPRVITDTQYF.

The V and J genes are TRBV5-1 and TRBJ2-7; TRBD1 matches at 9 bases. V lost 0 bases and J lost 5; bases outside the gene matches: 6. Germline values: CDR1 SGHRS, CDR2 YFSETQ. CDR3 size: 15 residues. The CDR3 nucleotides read TGCGCCAGCAGCTTGGGGGGGACAGGGTCCCACGAGCAGTACTTC. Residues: CASSLGGTGSHEQYF.

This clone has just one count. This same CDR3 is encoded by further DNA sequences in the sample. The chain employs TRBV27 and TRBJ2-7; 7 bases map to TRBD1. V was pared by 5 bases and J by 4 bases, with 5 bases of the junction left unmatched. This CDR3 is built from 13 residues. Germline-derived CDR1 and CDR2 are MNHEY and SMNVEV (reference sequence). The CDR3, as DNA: TGTGCCAGCAGTCCGGGACAGTCTTACGAGCAGTACTTC. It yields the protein CASSPGQSYEQYF.

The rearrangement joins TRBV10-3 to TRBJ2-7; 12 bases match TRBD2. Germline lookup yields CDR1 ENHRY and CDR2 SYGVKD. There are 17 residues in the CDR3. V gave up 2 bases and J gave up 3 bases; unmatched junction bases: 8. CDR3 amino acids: CAISEPDTSGRIYEQYF. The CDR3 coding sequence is TGTGCCATCAGTGAGCCAGATACTAGCGGGAGGATCTACGAGCAGTACTTC.

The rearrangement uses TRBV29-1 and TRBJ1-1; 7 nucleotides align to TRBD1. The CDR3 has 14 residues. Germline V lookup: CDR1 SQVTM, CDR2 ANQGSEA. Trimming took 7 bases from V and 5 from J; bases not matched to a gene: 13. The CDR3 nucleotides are TGCAGCGGGGTATACAGGGGAGTAGGGACTGAAGCTTTCTTT. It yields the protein CSGVYRGVGTEAFF.

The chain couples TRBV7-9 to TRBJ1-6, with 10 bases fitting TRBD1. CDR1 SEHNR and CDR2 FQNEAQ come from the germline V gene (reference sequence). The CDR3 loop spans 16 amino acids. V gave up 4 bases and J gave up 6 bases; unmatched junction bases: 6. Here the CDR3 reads CASSSDRGSFNSPLHF. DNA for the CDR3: TGTGCCAGCAGCTCGGACAGGGGGTCGTTTAATTCACCCCTCCACTTT.

CDR3 in amino acids: CASGSPSGRALYTQYF. The CDR3 DNA reads TGTGCTAGTGGTTCCCCTAGCGGGAGGGCCTTATATACGCAGTATTTT. The V gene is TRBV12-5, the J gene TRBJ2-3, with 12 bases identical to TRBD2. This CDR3 has 16 residues. Germline CDR1 LGHNT, CDR2 FRNRAP. V lost 4 bases, J lost 7 bases, and 9 bases stayed unmatched.